The 16 T cell receptor beta chains presented below share a single source sample, sequenced in a study of cytomegalovirus exposure and HLA in healthy donors. TCRdb keeps only in-frame clones here, not all; method: immunoSEQ multiplex PCR. The sample comprises more than 110,000 clones, about four fifths of which are singletons, and about 1.5% rests with the top ten. Sequenced sample: PBMCs. All receptors come from a woman aged 30 to 39 in good health and CMV-seronegative.

This clone was counted once. This chain uses TRBV30 with TRBJ1-1, with D perhaps matching TRBD1 (5 bases). Looked up from germline, CDR1 is GTSNPN and CDR2 is SVGIG (reference sequence). The CDR3 runs 13 residues. V lost 2 bases and J 6 bases, leaving 13 bases between the germline ends. The CDR3 protein is CAWSLAGSPEAFF. The CDR3 DNA follows: TGTGCCTGGAGTCTGGCAGGGTCCCCTGAAGCTTTCTTT.

The V and J genes are TRBV15 and TRBJ2-7; TRBD2 agrees at 9 bases. Germline V gives CDR1 LNHNV, CDR2 YYDKDF (reference sequence). The CDR3 spans 20 residues. Losses at the gene ends were 0 bases for V and 2 bases for J; bases not matched to a gene: 17. CDR3 sequence (DNA): TGTGCCACCAGCAGAGATCGGCCCCTAGGCGCGGGGGGGATCACCTACGAGCAGTACTTC. This sequence encodes CATSRDRPLGAGGITYEQYF. The entire variable domain, with the rest obtained from reference TRBV15 and TRBJ2-7, is as follows: DAMVIQNPRYQVTQFGKPVTLSCSQTLNHNVMYWYQQKSSQAPKLLFHYYDKDFNNEADTPDNFQSRRPNTSFCFLDIRSPGLGDTAMYLCATSRDRPLGAGGITYEQYFGPGTRLTVT.

This chain connects TRBV2 to TRBJ2-7; D gene uncertain. In germline, CDR1 is SNHLY, CDR2 FYNNEI. Trimming cost V 7 bases and J 2 bases, with 12 bases left between them. The CDR3 covers 13 residues. The CDR3 region has the DNA TGTGCCAGCACGTCTCGGCTAGCCTACGAGCAGTACTTC. It codes for CASTSRLAYEQYF. The entire variable domain, with the rest obtained from reference TRBV2 and TRBJ2-7, is as follows: EPEVTQTPSHQVTQMGQEVILRCVPISNHLYFYWYRQILGQKVEFLVSFYNNEISEKSEIFDDQFSVERPDGSNFTLKIRSTKLEDSAMYFCASTSRLAYEQYFGPGTRLTVT.

This clone has a handful of counts. This chain connects TRBV2 to TRBJ1-5; D might be TRBD1 (6 bases). Germline-derived CDR1 and CDR2 are SNHLY and FYNNEI. The V end lost 4 bases, the J end lost 8 bases, and 15 bases lay between the germline ends. This CDR3 has 14 residues. CDR3 bases: TGTGCCAGCAGTGGGTGGCAGGGGCCAGAGCCCCAGCATTTT. It specifies CASSGWQGPEPQHF.

The gene calls are TRBV7-3 and TRBJ1-1, with D maybe TRBD1 (6 bases). CDR1 is SGHTA, CDR2 FQGTGA, per germline. CDR3 length: 14 amino acids. With 5 bases removed from V and 1 base from J, the gap between germline ends came to 11 bases. This chain's CDR3 is CASSATQGNTEAFF. The CDR3 DNA follows: TGTGCCAGCAGCGCGACACAGGGGAACACTGAAGCTTTCTTT.

The genes are TRBV10-3 and TRBJ2-2, with 8 bases fitting TRBD1. Trimming took 9 bases from V and 4 from J; bases not matched to a gene: 7. This CDR3 is 14 amino acids long. Germline CDR1 and CDR2: ENHRY and SYGVKD. The CDR3 DNA reads as TGTGCCATTGCCAGGACAGGGAGCACCGGGGAGCTGTTTTTT. It is translated as CAIARTGSTGELFF.

This rearrangement joins TRBV9 to TRBJ2-2, with a weak D call TRBD2 (7 bases). The CDR3 extends over 17 amino acids. The V end was cut by 0 bases, the J end by 4 bases, with 16 bases between. The germline V gene encodes CDR1 SGDLS and CDR2 YYNGEE. The CDR3 coding sequence is TGTGCCAGCAGCGTAGCTCCGGGGGGCAAATTCACCGGGGAGCTGTTTTTT. The encoded protein is CASSVAPGGKFTGELFF.

J is TRBJ2-7 and V is TRBV6-5; TRBD1 matches 9 bases. The length of the CDR3 is 15 residues. In germline, CDR1 is MNHEY, CDR2 SVGAGI. The V segment lost 7 bases and the J segment 3 bases; nucleotides outside the gene matches: 10. CDR3 bases: TGTGCCAGCAAAAGGGGCGGGGACAGGGTCTACGAGCAGTACTTC. This codes for CASKRGGDRVYEQYF.

This clone appeared a few times. Other DNA sequences in this specimen translate into the identical CDR3. The chain recombines TRBV6-1 with TRBJ1-4, with D maybe TRBD1 (5 bases). Trimming took 1 base from V and 8 from J, leaving 14 bases between them. Germline V CDR1 and CDR2: MNHNS, SASEGT. This CDR3 region has 15 residues. The CDR3 DNA reads TGTGCCAGCAGTGAAGTGGGGAGGGGTGGGGAAAAACTGTTTTTT. It yields the protein CASSEVGRGGEKLFF.

The chain links TRBV18 to TRBJ1-1; weak D call: TRBD1 (5 bases). The CDR3 length is 14 residues. Germline V gene sequence: CDR1 KGHSH, CDR2 LQKENI. Trimming took 2 bases from V and 5 from J, leaving 12 bases between them. The CDR3 region is CASSPTGPGTEAFF. In nucleotides, the CDR3 is TGTGCCAGCTCACCAACAGGCCCTGGGACTGAAGCTTTCTTT.

This clone was detected only once. This chain uses TRBV18 with TRBJ2-7; D is possibly TRBD1 (6 bases). Germline CDR1 is KGHSH and CDR2 is LQKENI. Trimming left V 8 bases short and J 4 bases short, with 15 bases between. There are 13 residues in the CDR3. CDR3 coding DNA: TGTGCCAGCGCCAAGGCGCAGGGGTACGAGCAGTACTTC. This sequence encodes CASAKAQGYEQYF.

This chain joins TRBV11-2 and TRBJ2-3; 9 positions agree with TRBD2. J was trimmed by 0 bases and V by 0 bases; bases with no gene match: 10. Germline loops: CDR1 SGHAT, CDR2 FQNNGV. The CDR3 is 19 residues long. CDR3 sequence (DNA): TGTGCCAGCAGCTTAGAGATGGCGGGGGGGACCGTTAGCACAGATACGCAGTATTTT. Amino acids: CASSLEMAGGTVSTDTQYF.

This clone appeared once. V gene TRBV27 combines with J gene TRBJ2-1, with D perhaps TRBD2 (5 bases). V was cut by 3 bases and J by 0 bases, with 6 bases left in between. CDR3 length: 14 residues. Germline CDR1 reads MNHEY; CDR2 reads SMNVEV (reference sequence). In DNA, the CDR3 is TGTGCCAGCAGTTTTGGGAGCTCCTACAATGAGCAGTTCTTC. Translating gives CASSFGSSYNEQFF.

This rearrangement joins TRBV13 to TRBJ2-2; maybe TRBD1 (6 bases). Trimming shortened V by 5 bases and J by 4 bases, and 17 bases separated the two germline ends. Germline V gene data show CDR1 as PRHDT and CDR2 as FYEKMQ (reference sequence). This CDR3 is 16 amino acids long. CDR3 amino acids: CASSTRSGVGTGELFF. The CDR3 region has the DNA TGTGCCAGCAGCACACGTTCAGGGGTTGGCACCGGGGAGCTGTTTTTT.

The chain links TRBV6-4 to TRBJ1-5; possibly TRBD1 for D (5 bases). The CDR3 covers 16 residues. Germline CDR1 MRHNA, CDR2 SNTAGT. V lost 8 bases and J 0 bases, leaving 17 bases between the germline ends. Here the CDR3 reads CASRGPRGDSNQPQHF. The CDR3 DNA reads as TGTGCCAGCCGAGGGCCCCGGGGGGATAGCAATCAGCCCCAGCATTTT.

The rearrangement uses TRBV28 and TRBJ1-2, with D possibly TRBD1 on 5 matching bases. CDR3 length: 14 amino acids. V lost 4 bases and J 5 bases, leaving 14 bases between the germline ends. CDR1 and CDR2 (germline): MDHEN, SYDVKM. The CDR3 region is CASSSYSRVYGYTF. CDR3 DNA: TGTGCCAGCAGTTCATATTCCAGGGTTTATGGCTACACCTTC.